Shown below are 5 T cell receptor beta chains from a single sample sequenced in a study of blood T cells in healthy people across ages. A J-beta primer mix and a sample-barcoded 5' primer were used in a second PCR of about 7 to 12 cycles. TCRdb ran MiXCR on the 5' RACE reads and lists one entry per CDR3 protein. The sample contains over 550,000 distinct CDR3 sequences, approximately 30% of which appear only once. Sequenced material: blood. The receptors originated from a woman aged 80 or over in good health.

CDR3 protein: CASSQERGTNTGELFF. CDR3 in DNA: TGTGCCAGCAGCCAAGAACGGGGGACGAACACCGGGGAGCTGTTTTTT. The chain carries TRBV3-1 and TRBJ2-2; D is perhaps TRBD2 (6 bases). Germline V CDR1 and CDR2: LGHDT, YNNKEL (reference sequence). The CDR3 consists of 16 residues. V dropped 0 bases and J dropped 0 bases, with 8 bases sitting between them.

A few counts support this clonotype. The rearrangement joins TRBV20-1 to TRBJ1-1; D not certain. The V and J ends lost 0 bases and 1 base respectively, with 9 bases between them. This CDR3 spans 14 amino acids. CDR1 is DFQATT and CDR2 is SNEGSKA in the germline V gene (reference sequence). The CDR3 loop is CSARDFRRNTEAFF. The DNA for the CDR3 is TGCAGTGCTAGAGATTTCAGGCGGAACACTGAAGCTTTCTTT.

The chain couples TRBV5-1 to TRBJ1-1; tentatively, D is TRBD1 (5 bases). CDR1 SGHRS and CDR2 YFSETQ come from the germline V gene. This CDR3 comprises 13 residues. V shed 6 bases and J shed 0 bases, with 9 bases lying between them. The CDR3 DNA reads as TGCGCCAGCATCGACAGTATGAACACTGAAGCTTTCTTT. Translated: CASIDSMNTEAFF.

A few counts support this clonotype. This may come from a read error, since a much larger clone is one base off. The chain has TRBV20-1 and TRBJ1-2; a possible D gene is TRBD1 (5 bases). CDR1 is DFQATT, CDR2 SNEGSKA, per germline (reference sequence). The CDR3 sequence is 13 residues long. CDR3: CSAGDRGAYGYTF. CDR3 nucleotides: TGCAGTGCTGGAGATCGAGGGGCCTATGGCTACACCTTC.

This clonotype was observed a handful of times. The V gene is TRBV7-8, the J gene TRBJ2-1, with 9 bases aligning to TRBD2. With V trimmed by 3 bases and J by 6 bases, 21 bases remained unmatched. Germline CDR1 reads SGHVS; CDR2 reads FQNEAQ. CDR3 size: 20 residues. The CDR3 DNA sequence: TGTGCCAGCAGCTTCCGTGGGACTAGCTCCGAGCGCCCATCCGTCAATGAGCAGTTCTTC. This gives the protein CASSFRGTSSERPSVNEQFF.